What follows are 32 T cell receptor beta chains derived from one specimen sequenced in a study of T cells in Graves' hyperthyroidism and ophthalmopathy. TCR beta CDR3 region amplification was performed from RNA transcripts. An initial round of RT-PCR targeting the TCR CDR3 relied on the HTBI primer set. TCRdb fed the multiplex PCR reads into MiXCR, producing one record per CDR3 protein. The sample lists around 390,000 distinct CDR3 sequences, roughly 15% occurring once. Sequences were obtained from blood. The receptor source for this set is a woman aged 30 to 39 with Graves' ophthalmopathy.

This clonotype was counted ten times or more. This sequence joins TRBV2 and TRBJ1-2; TRBD1 matches at 8 bases. CDR1 and CDR2 from the germline V gene are SNHLY and FYNNEI. The V gene end was trimmed by 4 bases and the J gene end by 8 bases; junction bases not matched to a gene: 12. This CDR3 has 15 amino acids. CDR3 residues: CASSAGQDGSQGYTF. Written as DNA, the CDR3 is TGTGCCAGCAGTGCGGGACAGGATGGCTCGCAGGGCTACACCTTC.

The J gene is TRBJ2-3, the V gene TRBV6-2 or TRBV6-3; 7 bases map to TRBD1. This CDR3 is built from 14 residues. Germline CDR1 is MNHEY and CDR2 is SVGEGT. The ends lost 6 bases at V and 2 bases at J; junction bases unmatched: 5. The CDR3 nucleotides are TGTGCCAGCAGGAGAACAGGGGACACAGATACGCAGTATTTT. This translates into CASRRTGDTDTQYF.

The CDR3 coding sequence is TGTGCCAGCAGCCAACGACAGGGGGCAGATACGCAGTATTTT. This codes for CASSQRQGADTQYF. The rearrangement links TRBV5-6 to TRBJ2-3; 9 bases map to TRBD1. Germline V gives CDR1 SGHDT, CDR2 YYEEEE. CDR3 size: 14 residues. V lost 4 bases, J lost 4 bases, and 4 bases stayed unmatched.

This clonotype was detected many times. The chain carries TRBV7-9 and TRBJ2-1; 7 nucleotides line up with TRBD2. The CDR3 contains 16 residues. Germline assignment: CDR1 SEHNR and CDR2 FQNEAQ (reference sequence). The trim removed 5 bases at V and 0 bases at J, leaving 7 bases unmatched. CDR3 loop: CASSPERGSSYNEQFF. CDR3 coding DNA: TGTGCCAGCAGCCCCGAGCGGGGCAGCTCCTACAATGAGCAGTTCTTC. The full variable domain, its missing parts supplied by reference TRBV7-9 and TRBJ2-1, is DTGVSQNPRHKITKRGQNVTFRCDPISEHNRLYWYRQTLGQGPEFLTYFQNEAQLEKSRLLSDRFSAERPKGSFSTLEIQRTEQGDSAMYLCASSPERGSSYNEQFFGPGTRLTVL.

The chain recombines TRBV5-1 with TRBJ2-3, with D unresolved. Trimming cost V 4 bases and J 1 base, with 16 bases left between them. CDR1 and CDR2 (germline): SGHRS, YFSETQ. This CDR3 has 16 residues. CDR3 DNA: TGCGCCAGCAGCCTCCTCGGGCATCCAGGCACAGATACGCAGTATTTT. Translating gives CASSLLGHPGTDTQYF.

The sample holds a few counts of this clonotype. Given a much more abundant clone one base away, this may be a read error. V is TRBV7-7 and J is TRBJ2-1; D is unclear. CDR3 length equals 14 residues. CDR1 and CDR2 (germline): SSHAT, FNYEAQ (reference sequence). CDR3 protein: CARSLGREEPKQFF. The CDR3 bases are TGTGCTCGCAGCTTAGGCCGTGAGGAGCCTAAGCAGTTCTTC.

This clonotype came up many times. V is TRBV28 and J is TRBJ1-2, with a weak D call TRBD1 (5 bases). V lost 6 bases and J 6 bases, leaving 20 bases between the germline ends. The germline V gene has CDR1 MDHEN and CDR2 SYDVKM. The CDR3 is 15 residues long. CDR3 in DNA: TGTGCCAGCAGCCTAGACAGCCCCCTGTTACATGGCTACACCTTC. Translating it yields CASSLDSPLLHGYTF.

This clonotype came up many times. The gene calls are TRBV28 and TRBJ2-2; 9 nucleotides match TRBD1. The junction had 3 bases not matched to a gene; V was cut back by 6 bases and J by 1 base. The CDR3 extends over 15 amino acids. Per germline, CDR1 MDHEN and CDR2 SYDVKM. The CDR3 DNA follows: TGTGCCAGCAGAGGGACAGGGAAGAACACCGGGGAGCTGTTTTTT. Translating gives CASRGTGKNTGELFF.

This clonotype showed up many times. At one end the junction does not follow the germline gene, possibly because of a read error. V gene TRBV19 combines with J gene TRBJ2-5; D gene uncertain. The CDR3 has 11 residues. Germline V gene lookup returns CDR1 LNHDA and CDR2 SQIVND (reference sequence). The CDR3 nucleotides read TGTGCCAGCAGTACCCGGGAGACCCAGTACTTC. It specifies CASSTRETQYF.

This clonotype was counted many times. This chain links TRBV3-1 with TRBJ1-6; D gene ambiguous. The CDR3 is 15 residues long. With 5 bases removed from V and 5 bases from J, the gap between germline ends came to 13 bases. CDR1 and CDR2 (germline): LGHDT, YNNKEL (reference sequence). The CDR3 region has the DNA TGTGCCAGCAGCTCTGGACCAATGGATAATTCACCCCTCCACTTT. It encodes CASSSGPMDNSPLHF. Full variable domain (rest looked up from reference TRBV3-1 and TRBJ1-6): DTAVSQTPKYLVTQMGNDKSIKCEQNLGHDTMYWYKQDSKKFLKIMFSYNNKELIINETVPNRFSPKSPDKAHLNLHINSLELGDSAVYFCASSSGPMDNSPLHFGNGTRLTVT.

This clonotype occurred many times. V and J are TRBV7-9 and TRBJ2-1, with 7 positions matching TRBD1. The CDR3 is made up of 15 amino acids. Germline trimming cut 5 bases from V and 4 bases from J; bases unmatched to any gene: 8. CDR1 is SEHNR, CDR2 FQNEAQ, per germline (reference sequence). CDR3 nucleotide sequence: TGTGCCAGCAGCGCAAGGGGACAGCTGTACAATGAGCAGTTCTTC. This encodes CASSARGQLYNEQFF.

This clonotype was seen ten or more times. The chain has TRBV6-1 and TRBJ1-5; D not certain. The CDR3 totals 16 residues. The V end was cut by 6 bases, the J end by 4 bases, with 19 bases between. In germline, CDR1 is MNHNS, CDR2 SASEGT. In DNA, the CDR3 is TGTGCCAGCAGAGACGGCCGACGTACGGCGAATCAGCCCCAGCATTTT. It yields the protein CASRDGRRTANQPQHF.

This clonotype was recorded at least ten times. The genes are TRBV12-3 or TRBV12-4 and TRBJ2-2, with a tentative D call TRBD1 (5 bases). The CDR3 has 14 residues. The V and J ends lost 7 bases and 6 bases respectively, with 15 bases between them. The CDR3 sequence is CASNLAGKPGELFF. CDR3 DNA: TGTGCCAGCAACTTAGCAGGGAAGCCCGGGGAGCTGTTTTTT.

This clonotype was counted a few times. This chain joins TRBV6-1 and TRBJ2-1; 7 bases are a match to TRBD2. The J segment lost 15 bases and the V segment lost 8 bases, leaving 16 bases of the junction unmatched. The CDR3 runs 13 residues. Germline V gene lookup returns CDR1 MNHNS and CDR2 SASEGT. The CDR3 nucleotides are TGTGCCAGCGGGACCGGACTAGGGGATAAACGGTTCTTC. It specifies CASGTGLGDKRFF.

On this clonotype itself: A much more abundant neighbour one base away suggests this may be a read error. CDR3 amino acids: CASSRRGRGYDYTF. The CDR3, as DNA: TGTGCCAGCAGTCGGAGGGGGCGCGGCTATGACTACACCTTC. The rearrangement uses TRBV12-3 or TRBV12-4 and TRBJ1-2, with 7 nucleotides matching TRBD1. CDR3 length: 14 residues.

This chain uses TRBV4-1 with TRBJ1-5, with 7 bases aligning to TRBD1. The CDR3 is made up of 15 amino acids. V lost 5 bases to trimming and J lost 5 bases; unmatched junction nucleotides: 9. Germline CDR1 reads MGHRA; CDR2 reads YSYEKL. In nucleotides, the CDR3 is TGCGCCAGCAGCGCTCCCGGGACAGCAGATCAGCCCCAGCATTTT. This codes for CASSAPGTADQPQHF.

The chain links TRBV4-1 to TRBJ1-1, with D unclear. The CDR3 has 15 residues. Germline loops: CDR1 MGHRA, CDR2 YSYEKL. Trimming removed 1 base at V and 2 bases at J, with 11 bases between. CDR3 bases: TGCGCCAGCAGCCAAGGTGAGGGATTAAACACTGAAGCTTTCTTT. Translating gives CASSQGEGLNTEAFF.

This chain connects TRBV6-1 to TRBJ1-3; unclear D gene. There are 16 residues in the CDR3. The V end lost 8 bases, the J end lost 0 bases, and 17 bases lay between the germline ends. The germline V gene has CDR1 MNHNS and CDR2 SASEGT. The CDR3 here is CASGPSGDSSGNTIYF. In nucleotides, the CDR3 is TGTGCCAGCGGCCCTTCGGGAGATAGCTCTGGAAACACCATATATTTT.

J is TRBJ2-7 and V is TRBV4-1; D remains unclear. Trimming shortened V by 0 bases and J by 12 bases, and 18 bases separated the two germline ends. The germline CDR1 and CDR2 sequences are MGHRA and YSYEKL. The CDR3 covers 14 residues. The CDR3 coding sequence is TGCGCCAGCAGCCAAGATGTAAGTACAGAGGAGTTGTACTTC. This translates into CASSQDVSTEELYF.

This clonotype was recorded many times. The chain has TRBV6-5 and TRBJ1-1; tentatively, D is TRBD1 (5 bases). Trimming left V 0 bases short and J 1 base short, with 6 bases between. Germline V gene data show CDR1 as MNHEY and CDR2 as SVGAGI. This CDR3 spans 14 amino acids. CDR3 amino acids: CASSYSGGNTEAFF. The CDR3 bases are TGTGCCAGCAGTTACTCGGGGGGGAACACTGAAGCTTTCTTT.

This clonotype was observed many times. V gene TRBV28 combines with J gene TRBJ2-3, with 8 bases lining up with TRBD2. Germline V gives CDR1 MDHEN, CDR2 SYDVKM. The CDR3 loop spans 14 amino acids. Trimming at V came to 10 bases and at J to 2 bases, leaving 8 bases not matched to a gene. CDR3 sequence: CAIGGAANTDTQYF. The CDR3 DNA reads TGTGCCATCGGGGGGGCCGCTAACACAGATACGCAGTATTTT.

This rearrangement joins TRBV9 to TRBJ2-3, with 8 bases that match TRBD2. V trimming: 7 bases; J trimming: 1 base; junction bases outside the gene matches: 11. There are 16 residues in the CDR3. Germline CDR1 and CDR2: SGDLS and YYNGEE. The CDR3 loop is CASVPPGRGGTDTQYF. The CDR3 DNA follows: TGTGCCAGCGTCCCTCCGGGGCGGGGGGGCACAGATACGCAGTATTTT.

The table lists this clonotype with many counts. The chain links TRBV5-6 to TRBJ1-2; D possibly corresponds to TRBD1 (5 bases). The CDR3 covers 15 residues. Germline-derived CDR1 and CDR2 are SGHDT and YYEEEE. V was pared by 0 bases and J by 2 bases, with 11 bases between. Written as DNA, the CDR3 is TGTGCCAGCAGCTTGGGGGGGAGGGCGAACTATGGCTACACCTTC. Translating gives CASSLGGRANYGYTF.

This clonotype was counted many times. The V and J genes are TRBV12-3 or TRBV12-4 and TRBJ1-5; tentatively, D is TRBD1 (6 bases). The germline V and J ends were trimmed by 3 bases and 10 bases, with 22 bases remaining between them. The CDR3 extends over 16 amino acids. CDR3 amino acids: CASSLTGASAFGPQHF. The CDR3, as DNA: TGTGCCAGCAGTTTGACGGGGGCGTCGGCCTTTGGACCCCAGCATTTT.

This clonotype was recorded many times. The chain joins TRBV2 to TRBJ1-2; 8 nucleotides match TRBD1. Germline assignment: CDR1 SNHLY and CDR2 FYNNEI. Trimming took 9 bases from V and 7 from J; bases not matched to a gene: 7. This CDR3 has 12 amino acids. The CDR3 DNA reads TGTGCCAGACAGGGGGGATTAGGTGGCTACACCTTC. It codes for CARQGGLGGYTF.

Ten or more counts support this clonotype. The chain is built from TRBV4-2 and TRBJ2-7, with 9 positions matching TRBD2. CDR3 length equals 16 residues. V shed 2 bases, J shed 4 bases, and the junction held 9 bases outside the gene matches. Looked up from germline, CDR1 is LGHNA and CDR2 is YNFKEQ. CDR3 sequence reads: CASSQNSGGSSYEQYF. In DNA, the CDR3 is TGTGCCAGCAGCCAAAATAGCGGGGGAAGTAGTTACGAGCAGTACTTC.

This clonotype was seen many times. V gene TRBV12-3 or TRBV12-4 combines with J gene TRBJ2-1; D unclear. Trimming took off 7 bases at V and 3 bases at J, with 10 bases between the two ends. This CDR3 comprises 13 residues. Written as DNA, the CDR3 is TGTGCCAGCAACGAACAGAACTACAATGAGCAGTTCTTC. It is translated as CASNEQNYNEQFF.

This clonotype was counted many times. The chain joins TRBV7-9 to TRBJ2-7, with D possibly matching TRBD1 (5 bases). Germline lookup yields CDR1 SEHNR and CDR2 FQNEAQ (reference sequence). The CDR3 is 14 amino acids. Trimming removed 5 bases at V and 5 bases at J, with 16 bases between. CDR3 nucleotides: TGTGCCAGCAGCCCCAGGGAAGTATCGAACGAGCAGTACTTC. This gives the protein CASSPREVSNEQYF.

This clonotype appeared many times. V and J are TRBV12-3 or TRBV12-4 and TRBJ1-5; 9 nucleotides align to TRBD1. This CDR3 region has 16 residues. With V trimmed by 5 bases and J by 4 bases, 9 bases remained unmatched. CDR3 nucleotides: TGTGCCAGCAGTGAACTACAGGGGGCCGGGAATCAGCCCCAGCATTTT. This gives the protein CASSELQGAGNQPQHF.

This clonotype came up many times. The J gene is TRBJ2-1, the V gene TRBV20-1; the match to TRBD2 covers 8 bases. The CDR3 has 16 residues. Germline CDR1 is DFQATT and CDR2 is SNEGSKA (reference sequence). With 2 bases clipped from V and 5 bases from J, the junction kept 11 bases outside the gene matches. For the CDR3, the DNA is TGCAGTGCTAGACAATTTGGCGGGGGGTTCAACAATGAGCAGTTCTTC. Protein sequence: CSARQFGGGFNNEQFF.

This clonotype was counted at least ten times. This sequence joins TRBV20-1 and TRBJ1-6; 7 nucleotides line up with TRBD1. Per the germline V gene, CDR1 is DFQATT and CDR2 is SNEGSKA (reference sequence). CDR3 length equals 15 residues. The V and J ends lost 5 bases and 5 bases, in that order; junction bases with no gene match: 9. CDR3 bases: TGCAGTGCTGTCGGAGGCAGGGGGAATAATTCACCCCTCCACTTT. Encoded protein: CSAVGGRGNNSPLHF.

This clonotype came up many times. This chain connects TRBV14 to TRBJ2-5, with TRBD1 matching over 10 bases. This CDR3 comprises 18 residues. With V trimmed by 1 base and J by 4 bases, 12 bases remained unmatched. Germline-derived CDR1 and CDR2 are SGHDN and FVKESK. In DNA form, the CDR3 reads TGTGCCAGCAGCCAAGGGATGGGACAGGGGCCCCAACGAGAGACCCAGTACTTC. Its protein product is CASSQGMGQGPQRETQYF.